This entry lists 13 T cell receptor beta chains sequenced from one sample in a study of cytomegalovirus exposure and HLA in healthy donors. Primers included in the PCR were 60 Vbeta and 13 Jbeta primers. TCRdb's table, derived via immunoSEQ multiplex PCR, lists solely in-frame clones and lacks some. The sample contains 100,000 or so clones, roughly three quarters of which appear only once. The sample was PBMCs. Receptor source: a man aged 40-50 years in good health and CMV-seronegative.

The V call is TRBV5-1, the J call TRBJ2-5; 8 nucleotides align to TRBD1. Germline V gives CDR1 SGHRS, CDR2 YFSETQ. The junction had 7 bases not matched to a gene; V was cut back by 7 bases and J by 5 bases. The CDR3 runs 13 residues. CDR3: CASGPGGGETQYF. The CDR3 DNA reads TGCGCCAGCGGCCCAGGGGGCGGGGAGACCCAGTACTTC.

The V and J genes are TRBV19 and TRBJ2-1, with 9 nucleotides matching TRBD1. The trim removed 5 bases at V and 7 bases at J, leaving 3 bases unmatched. Germline V gives CDR1 LNHDA, CDR2 SQIVND (reference sequence). The length of the CDR3 is 13 residues. The CDR3 is CASSGDRGNEQFF. The CDR3 bases are TGTGCCAGTAGTGGAGACAGGGGGAATGAGCAGTTCTTC.

V usage is TRBV5-4 and J usage is TRBJ1-1; possibly TRBD1 for D (5 bases). CDR3 length: 14 residues. Germline assignment: CDR1 SGHNT and CDR2 YYREEE (reference sequence). Trimming pared 5 bases from V and 2 bases from J, leaving 13 bases between. The DNA of the CDR3 is TGTGCCAGCAGTTGGATGACAGTTAACACTGAAGCTTTCTTT. Its translation: CASSWMTVNTEAFF.

This clone was seen more than once but under ten times. The chain links TRBV21-1 to TRBJ1-3; TRBD1, the table's D call, was not compared with the DNA. TRBV21-1 is given as a pseudogene. There are 16 residues in the CDR3. This CDR3 reads CASSAYPTGAGNTIYF. The CDR3 DNA follows: TGTGCCAGCAGCGCCTATCCCACAGGAGCTGGAAACACCATATATTTT.

This chain joins TRBV27 and TRBJ2-2, with 7 bases that match TRBD1. This CDR3 contains 15 residues. Germline V lookup: CDR1 MNHEY, CDR2 SMNVEV (reference sequence). V trimming: 5 bases; J trimming: 3 bases; junction bases outside the gene matches: 6. CDR3 region: CASSQQGPYTGELFF. For the CDR3, the DNA is TGTGCCAGCAGTCAACAGGGGCCCTACACCGGGGAGCTGTTTTTT.

The rearrangement joins TRBV7-2 to TRBJ2-2; 8 positions match TRBD1. The germline gives CDR1 SGHTA, CDR2 FQGNSA. This CDR3 region has 15 residues. J gave up 5 bases and V 4 bases, and 6 bases lay outside the gene matches. CDR3 in DNA: TGTGCCAGCAGCTCTCGGACAGGGAGGACCGGGGAGCTGTTTTTT. It specifies CASSSRTGRTGELFF.

The table lists this clone with a few counts. One end of the junction fails to match germline, which may point to a read error. Different DNA sequences within this sample yield the same CDR3. The CDR3: CASRDTDQIHNSPLHF. The CDR3 coding sequence is TGTGCCAGCAGGGACACCGACCAAATACATAATTCCCCCCTCCACTTT. This chain joins TRBV2 and TRBJ1-6; TRBD1 is a possible D gene (5 bases). CDR1 is SNHLY, CDR2 FYNNEI, per germline. This CDR3 has 16 residues. The complete variable domain, with remaining parts taken from reference TRBV2 and TRBJ1-6, reads EPEVTQTPSHQVTQMGQEVILRCVPISNHLYFYWYRQILGQKVEFLVSFYNNEISEKSEIFDDQFSVERPDGSNFTLKIRSTKLEDSAMYFCASRDTDQIHNSPLHFGNGTRLTVT.

The V gene is TRBV19, the J gene TRBJ1-1, with no clear D. The ends were cut back, 5 bases at V and 1 base at J, with 8 bases in the middle. CDR1 LNHDA and CDR2 SQIVND come from the germline V gene (reference sequence). The CDR3 spans 13 residues. The CDR3 bases are TGTGCCAGTAGTTTGGCGGAGAACACTGAAGCTTTCTTT. This gives the protein CASSLAENTEAFF.

The chain links TRBV7-9 to TRBJ2-5; 11 nucleotides line up with TRBD2. CDR1 and CDR2 (germline): SEHNR, FQNEAQ (reference sequence). Germline trimming cut 5 bases from V and 0 bases from J; bases unmatched to any gene: 5. This CDR3 region has 16 residues. CDR3 coding DNA: TGTGCCAGCAGCACCAGACTAGCGGGGAACCAAGAGACCCAGTACTTC. The encoded protein is CASSTRLAGNQETQYF.

The V gene is TRBV2, the J gene TRBJ1-2; TRBD1 matches 8 bases. Germline CDR1 is SNHLY and CDR2 is FYNNEI. This CDR3 comprises 13 residues. The CDR3 is CAGTDRALYGYTF. The CDR3 coding sequence is TGTGCTGGCACGGACAGGGCCCTCTATGGCTACACCTTC.

As regards this clone: Mismatch with germline at one junction end may stem from a read error. This chain joins TRBV7-9 and TRBJ2-6; D gene ambiguous. This CDR3 spans 17 amino acids. Germline V gives CDR1 SEHNR, CDR2 FQNEAQ (reference sequence). The CDR3 DNA follows: TGTTCCAGCAGCTCCAGCACGGAGCTCTCTGGGGCCAACGTCCTGACTTTC. It yields the protein CSSSSSTELSGANVLTF.

The chain has TRBV7-8 and TRBJ2-7; 7 nucleotides align to TRBD1. The CDR3 has 13 amino acids. Germline lookup yields CDR1 SGHVS and CDR2 FQNEAQ. Trimming removed 3 bases from V and 6 bases from J; junction bases left unmatched: 5. Here the CDR3 reads CASSLEGGAEQYF. The CDR3 nucleotides are TGTGCCAGCAGCTTGGAAGGGGGCGCCGAGCAGTACTTC.

Many counts were recorded for this clone. The chain's CDR3 is CASSQDISGGVDEQFF. The CDR3 nucleotides are TGCGCCAGCAGCCAAGATATAAGCGGGGGAGTGGATGAGCAGTTCTTC. The chain joins TRBV4-1 to TRBJ2-1, with 8 bases lining up with TRBD2. Germline V lookup: CDR1 MGHRA, CDR2 YSYEKL. The J segment lost 8 bases and the V segment lost 0 bases, leaving 9 bases of the junction unmatched. The CDR3 length is 16 residues.